This T cell receptor (beta chain) was sequenced for a study of shared clonotypes between healthy human individuals (dated by TCRdb to about 2020). At the level of the whole study: Three men and a couple of women, aged 18 to 49 years, made up the cohort. For each donor, CD4 naive and CD4 memory were each run on three plates, CD8 naive on two plates, and CD8 memory on one plate. To estimate repertoire size and how much clonotypes are shared between individuals, the study performed deep sequencing of blood TCR repertoires from roughly five healthy adults. Different laboratories and diverse techniques were used to prepare libraries and sequence TCR repertoires, to increase sequencing depth and limit assay-specific biases. Per donor, leukapheresis produced somewhere between about 0.9 and 10 billion PBMCs. The investigation overall reported the following: Estimated clonotype richness was generally larger for naive than for memory subsets. The small number of donors limited the genetic and exposure-history diversity represented. Pairwise subsampling indicated that sequencing depth was expected to affect the degree of clonotype sharing among donors. Roughly 5.2% of naive CD4, around 3.5% of naive CD8, 2% to 2.5% of memory CD4, and less than 0.45% of memory CD8 clonotypes were shared across several donors. Sampling was restricted to blood, and TCR repertoires in tissues likely differ from the TCR repertoires found in blood. Compared with non-shared clonotypes, the clonotypes found in all four sorted-subset donors had higher generation probabilities. Rarefaction of sorted-subset datasets indicated incomplete sequencing despite the large sequencing depth.

The germline V gene specifies MNHNS as CDR1 and SASEGT as CDR2. A distance of 16 bases separates the germline ends of V and J, which lose 4 bases and 0 bases respectively. Spanning cysteine to phenylalanine, the CDR3 consists of 18 amino acids. The retained sequence is limited to the CDR3, 54 bases, with the frame set at the first base. Using the deep immunoSEQ assay, TCR CDR3 regions were amplified from genomic DNA by multiplex PCR. Extracted genomic DNA from each cell subset was spread evenly across all wells of several immunoSEQ 96-well plates, with each plate serving as a replicate. For sorted subsets, approximately 200 ng of genomic DNA, equivalent to some 33,000 T cell genomes, went into each replicate PCR. Purified libraries were quantified with a Qubit 3.0 fluorometer, sized on a Bioanalyzer 2100, and re-quantified with the KAPA Library Quantification kit. Each immunoSEQ 96-well plate was sequenced on its own single-read 150-cycle Illumina NextSeq 550 flow cell. On the authors' methods: Because only junctional sequences without quality scores were contained in the immunoSEQ output, filtering matching that applied to full-length reads could not be performed. To assign V/J genes and CDR3, sequences were annotated using PyIR, a Python wrapper for IgBLAST v1.9, with IMGT germline references. Reads with weak V/J assignments (E-value above 1e-6), missing CDR3, stop codons, out-of-frame junctions, or ambiguous translated residues were removed. A V3J clonotype was defined by an identical inferred V gene, J gene, and CDR3 amino acid sequence. To compute the percentage overlap between repertoires, the number of shared unique clonotypes was divided by the size of the smaller repertoire. Repertoire richness was assessed with RTK rarefaction, the Chao1 estimator, and Recon v2.1 estimates of unobserved clonotypes. Generation probabilities for all TCRbeta clonotypes obtained by the gDNA method from a few donors were computed using OLGA. TCRdb took over this immuneACCESS table, retaining in-frame rearrangements with V and J assigned. Such tables are incomplete; in checked studies, under half of the missing clones stem from an unresolved V gene, and the remainder is unexplained. V and J calls and clone size are given by that table; D and trimming were obtained from the DNA. The table for this sample lists over 150,000 clones; 65% to 70% of them were counted only once. The biggest ten clones account for less than 11% of the sample.

Turning to this clone: There is no known antigen for this receptor. Base qualities are not provided; no much larger clone lies one nucleotide away.

Healthy HIV-negative adults with no recently reported acute infections or vaccinations were included as donors. Only Caucasian adults living in Nashville, Tennessee, USA were represented among the donors. Magnetic negative selection was used to enrich CD4+ T cells, after which naive cells were positively selected on CD45RA and the negative fraction became the memory subset. Blood was obtained by leukapheresis, after which PBMCs were separated by Ficoll-Histopaque density gradient centrifugation and cryopreserved in liquid nitrogen vapor phase. Purity and quantity of every magnetically sorted T cell population were checked by analytical flow cytometry. Genomic DNA was isolated from every sorted fraction and measured by UV absorbance on a Nanodrop 2000c.

This TCR derives from a man younger than 45 in good health. Recombination connected TRBV6-1 to TRBJ2-6; the D gene is tentatively TRBD1 or TRBD2, each matching 5 bases. The sequenced sample was memory CD4+ T cells sorted from blood. Explained via the paper, the cell subset or site label denotes: CD45RA-negative fraction. The CDR3 amino acid sequence is: CASSVVPGRLSGANVLTF. Here is the DNA: TGTGCCAGCAGTGTTGTTCCGGGGCGCCTCTCTGGGGCCAACGTCCTGACTTTC.